One and the same sample provided the 15 T cell receptor beta chains below, sequenced in a study of CD8 T cells in Susac syndrome. RNA in amounts of roughly 0.45 to 1 ug was reverse transcribed with random hexamers. TCRdb fed the immunoSEQ multiplex PCR reads into MiXCR, producing one record per CDR3 protein. The table shows around 170,000 distinct CDR3 sequences, with around 95% occurring only once. Sequencing was performed on CD4+ T cells from PBMCs. The source of these receptors is a human donor with Susac syndrome.

This clonotype occurred a few times. This chain links TRBV3-1 with TRBJ2-1; D gene unclear. Germline CDR1 reads LGHDT; CDR2 reads YNNKEL (reference sequence). V was shortened by 1 base and J by 5 bases, with 12 bases between the two germline ends. The CDR3 length is 15 residues. Written as DNA, the CDR3 is TGTGCCAGCAGCCAAGTTGCCGGAGAACACAATGAGCAGTTCTTC. Translation: CASSQVAGEHNEQFF.

The chain uses TRBV15 and TRBJ2-6, with D unresolved. Trimming pared 0 bases from V and 0 bases from J, leaving 9 bases between. CDR3 length equals 17 residues. Germline CDR1 LNHNV, CDR2 YYDKDF (reference sequence). The chain's CDR3 is CATSRDLSLSGANVLTF. The DNA of the CDR3 is TGTGCCACCAGCAGAGATCTATCCCTCTCTGGGGCCAACGTCCTGACTTTC.

As regards this clonotype: One junction end does not reproduce the germline sequence, and a read error may be involved. The chain carries TRBV20-1 and TRBJ2-7; 7 nucleotides agree with TRBD2. This CDR3 has 13 amino acids. CDR1 and CDR2 (germline): DFQATT, SNEGSKA (reference sequence). The CDR3 DNA reads TGCAGTGCTAGAGCCCGGGACTGGCGGGAGCACTACTTC. Its protein product is CSARARDWREHYF.

The count of this clonotype is one. V gene TRBV2 combines with J gene TRBJ2-5, with D uncertain. Germline V gene lookup returns CDR1 SNHLY and CDR2 FYNNEI. CDR3 size: 13 residues. V was pared by 6 bases and J by 5 bases, with 13 bases between. The CDR3 region is CASRLGLGETQYF. CDR3 nucleotide sequence: TGTGCCAGCAGGCTGGGTCTGGGGGAGACCCAGTACTTC.

The gene calls are TRBV20-1 and TRBJ1-6, with TRBD1 matching 10 bases. The CDR3 contains 15 residues. V gave up 6 bases and J gave up 5 bases; unmatched junction bases: 7. CDR1 and CDR2 from the germline V gene are DFQATT and SNEGSKA (reference sequence). In nucleotides, the CDR3 is TGCAGTGCCCGGAGAGGGACAGGGGATAATTCACCCCTCCACTTT. This translates into CSARRGTGDNSPLHF.

The CDR3 is CASSQPTGLAFTYF. The CDR3 bases are TGTGCCAGCAGCCAACCGACTGGACTAGCGTTTACGTATTTT. The chain couples TRBV3-1 to TRBJ2-3; 9 nucleotides line up with TRBD2. Trimming at V came to 2 bases and at J to 14 bases, leaving 11 bases not matched to a gene. The CDR3 length is 14 residues. Germline V gives CDR1 LGHDT, CDR2 YNNKEL (reference sequence).

This sequence joins TRBV14 and TRBJ1-2, with unresolved D. This CDR3 comprises 12 residues. The V gene's germline CDR1 is SGHDN and CDR2 FVKESK. Trimming cost V 0 bases and J 4 bases, with 3 bases left between them. CDR3 residues: CASSQDVYGYTF. CDR3 nucleotide sequence: TGTGCCAGCAGCCAAGATGTCTATGGCTACACCTTC.

The rearrangement joins TRBV5-1 to TRBJ2-7; D perhaps matches TRBD1 (6 bases). This CDR3 has 13 amino acids. Germline V gives CDR1 SGHRS, CDR2 YFSETQ. The V and J ends lost 3 bases and 6 bases respectively, with 13 bases between them. CDR3 sequence: CASSSRQDGEQYF. In nucleotides, the CDR3 is TGCGCCAGCAGCTCGAGACAGGACGGCGAGCAGTACTTC.

This clonotype has a single count. The chain uses TRBV25-1 and TRBJ1-4, with 10 bases fitting TRBD1. CDR1 is MGHDK and CDR2 is SYGVNS in the germline V gene. The CDR3 length is 15 residues. J lost 6 bases, V lost 6 bases, and 7 bases had no gene match. The CDR3 loop is CASRQTGTGDEKLFF. In DNA form, the CDR3 reads TGTGCCAGCAGACAAACCGGGACAGGGGATGAAAAACTGTTTTTT.

The V gene is TRBV6-2 or TRBV6-3, the J gene TRBJ1-2; TRBD1 matches at 7 bases. The germline V gene encodes CDR1 MNHEY and CDR2 SVGEGT. Trimming took 5 bases from V and 5 from J; bases not matched to a gene: 5. This CDR3 has 13 residues. CDR3 sequence reads: CASSTTGIYGYTF. CDR3 sequence (DNA): TGTGCCAGCAGTACGACAGGGATATATGGCTACACCTTC.

The chain couples TRBV19 to TRBJ1-2; D ambiguous. The V end lost 3 bases, the J end lost 2 bases, and 7 bases lay between the germline ends. The CDR3 is 13 residues long. Germline CDR1 LNHDA, CDR2 SQIVND (reference sequence). The CDR3 coding sequence is TGTGCCAGTAGTATGCGGCGGAACTATGGCTACACCTTC. Protein product: CASSMRRNYGYTF.

The V gene is TRBV29-1, the J gene TRBJ2-7; TRBD1 matches 7 bases. After removal of 7 bases from V and 3 bases from J, the junction contained 9 bases not matched to a gene. Looked up from germline, CDR1 is SQVTM and CDR2 is ANQGSEA. CDR3 length: 13 amino acids. The CDR3 sequence is CSAEGQTNYEQYF. As DNA, the CDR3 is TGCAGCGCTGAGGGACAGACTAACTACGAGCAGTACTTC.

J is TRBJ2-7 and V is TRBV20-1; 8 bases are shared with TRBD2. The CDR3 runs 15 residues. Germline CDR1 reads DFQATT; CDR2 reads SNEGSKA (reference sequence). V lost 3 bases, J lost 4 bases, and 11 bases stayed unmatched. The CDR3 DNA reads as TGCAGTGCTAGGAGGCCCGGCGGGGGGTATTACGAGCAGTACTTC. Protein: CSARRPGGGYYEQYF.

The chain links TRBV9 to TRBJ2-1; TRBD2 aligns across 7 bases. The CDR3 totals 15 residues. Germline CDR1 is SGDLS and CDR2 is YYNGEE. The junction had 10 bases not matched to a gene; V was cut back by 0 bases and J by 10 bases. CDR3 DNA: TGTGCCAGCAGCGTAGCGGGCTTAAGGGAGGGCGAGCAGTTCTTC. Translated, it gives CASSVAGLREGEQFF.

The CDR3 DNA reads as TGCAGTGCTAAAGGGACAGGGGGGAACACTGAAGCTTTCTTT. The encoded protein is CSAKGTGGNTEAFF. The chain uses TRBV20-1 and TRBJ1-1, with TRBD1 matching 11 bases. Losses at the gene ends were 4 bases for V and 1 base for J; bases not matched to a gene: 2. CDR1 and CDR2 (germline): DFQATT, SNEGSKA (reference sequence). This CDR3 has 14 residues.